This passage covers 20 T cell receptor beta chains from one sample sequenced in a study of blood T cells in healthy people across ages. Combining a sample-barcoded 5' primer with a J-beta primer mix, a second PCR ran for 7 to 11 cycles. TCRdb redid the calling of the 5' RACE reads with MiXCR, one entry per CDR3 protein. This sample has 550,000 to 650,000 distinct CDR3 sequences, with roughly 31% found just once. Sequencing was done on a sample of blood. These receptor sequences come from a woman of 80 years or more in good health.

V is TRBV7-9 and J is TRBJ2-6, with a possible D match to TRBD2 (5 bases). CDR3 length: 15 residues. Per the germline V gene, CDR1 is SEHNR and CDR2 is FQNEAQ (reference sequence). V lost 5 bases, J lost 1 base, and 9 bases lay in between. CDR3 sequence (DNA): TGTGCCAGCAGCAAGGAGGTTTCTGGGGCCAACGTCCTGACTTTC. It yields the protein CASSKEVSGANVLTF.

A note on this clonotype: Possible read error: a much larger clone is one base away. The rearrangement joins TRBV11-1 to TRBJ2-4; TRBD1 matches 10 bases. CDR3 length: 17 residues. Germline V CDR1 and CDR2: SGHAT, FQDESV (reference sequence). After removal of 1 base from V and 13 bases from J, the junction contained 16 bases not matched to a gene. The CDR3 nucleotides read TGTGCCAGCAGCTTAGGAAGGTGGGGACAGGGGCACAATGAGCAGTACTTC. Its protein product is CASSLGRWGQGHNEQYF.

This clonotype was detected a few times. The V gene is TRBV6-1, the J gene TRBJ1-1, with 8 bases fitting TRBD1. The CDR3 consists of 15 residues. The V gene's germline CDR1 is MNHNS and CDR2 SASEGT. Germline trimming cut 5 bases from V and 0 bases from J; bases unmatched to any gene: 5. The CDR3 DNA reads as TGTGCCAGCAGTACCCGGACAGGGTTGAACACTGAAGCTTTCTTT. This codes for CASSTRTGLNTEAFF.

V is TRBV7-2 and J is TRBJ2-7; D uncertain. The CDR3 totals 16 residues. The germline V and J ends were trimmed by 3 bases and 0 bases, with 15 bases remaining between them. Germline V gene lookup returns CDR1 SGHTA and CDR2 FQGNSA. CDR3 nucleotides: TGTGCCAGCAGCTTGGGGTTAGGGCTTAGCTCCTACGAGCAGTACTTC. Translation: CASSLGLGLSSYEQYF.

On this clonotype: Possible read error: a much larger clone is one base away. The chain is built from TRBV5-1 and TRBJ2-1; the D is unclear. Germline lookup yields CDR1 SGHRS and CDR2 YFSETQ. This CDR3 has 14 amino acids. V was trimmed by 6 bases and J by 6 bases, leaving 16 bases between them. The CDR3 DNA sequence: TGCGCCAGCAACGCGGACGGCGGCGCCAATGAGCAGTTCTTC. Its translation: CASNADGGANEQFF.

The chain carries TRBV2 and TRBJ1-3; TRBD1 aligns across 8 bases. Germline V lookup: CDR1 SNHLY, CDR2 FYNNEI. The CDR3 has 15 amino acids. V gave up 5 bases and J gave up 2 bases; unmatched junction bases: 5. In DNA, the CDR3 is TGTGCCAGCAGTAATCTACAGGGGGCTGGAAACACCATATATTTT. Its protein is CASSNLQGAGNTIYF.

This clonotype was counted a few times. The chain uses TRBV15 and TRBJ1-6, with 7 bases lining up with TRBD1. CDR3 length: 17 residues. V lost 8 bases and J lost 4; bases outside the gene matches: 14. Looked up from germline, CDR1 is LNHNV and CDR2 is YYDKDF (reference sequence). The CDR3 sequence is CATGPRERGLYNSPLHF. In DNA, the CDR3 is TGTGCCACCGGACCCAGGGAGAGGGGGCTGTATAATTCACCCCTCCACTTT.

V gene TRBV5-1 combines with J gene TRBJ2-7; 8 bases align to TRBD1. Germline V gene lookup returns CDR1 SGHRS and CDR2 YFSETQ. J was trimmed by 5 bases and V by 1 base; bases with no gene match: 8. There are 15 residues in the CDR3. CDR3 region: CASSLWGQESNEQYF. The DNA of the CDR3 is TGCGCCAGCAGCTTGTGGGGACAGGAGTCGAACGAGCAGTACTTC.

In this sample, this clonotype turned up once. This rearrangement joins TRBV20-1 to TRBJ2-5, with 7 bases lining up with TRBD2. V lost 0 bases and J lost 5; bases outside the gene matches: 9. The CDR3 has 15 residues. CDR1 and CDR2 from the germline V gene are DFQATT and SNEGSKA (reference sequence). The CDR3 here is CSARDPGLGGETQYF. Here the CDR3 DNA reads TGCAGTGCTAGAGATCCCGGACTAGGTGGGGAGACCCAGTACTTC.

This clonotype was counted only a few times. The chain has TRBV5-1 and TRBJ2-5; D possibly corresponds to TRBD2 (6 bases). V was cut by 0 bases and J by 11 bases, with 20 bases left in between. This CDR3 has 15 amino acids. Germline V CDR1 and CDR2: SGHRS, YFSETQ. The CDR3 sequence is CASSLEGRGGNRQYF. CDR3 coding DNA: TGCGCCAGCAGCTTGGAAGGACGGGGAGGTAATCGGCAGTACTTC.

The chain joins TRBV2 to TRBJ2-5, with a possible D match to TRBD2 (6 bases). V was cut by 9 bases and J by 3 bases, with 14 bases left in between. The CDR3 is made up of 13 amino acids. Germline CDR1 reads SNHLY; CDR2 reads FYNNEI. Here the CDR3 DNA reads TGTGCCAGGGCTGGCGGGGTCAAAGAGACCCAGTACTTC. Its protein is CARAGGVKETQYF.

On this clonotype itself: Sequence at one end of the junction differs from germline and may be a read error. The chain is built from TRBV20-1 and TRBJ1-1, with D tentatively TRBD1 (5 bases). The CDR3 spans 13 residues. The germline gives CDR1 DFQATT, CDR2 SNEGSKA (reference sequence). The CDR3: CSAKQGMNTGAFF. CDR3 in DNA: TGCAGTGCCAAGCAGGGCATGAACACTGGAGCTTTCTTT.

This chain connects TRBV7-9 to TRBJ1-5; D unclear. Germline V CDR1 and CDR2: SEHNR, FQNEAQ (reference sequence). The CDR3 is made up of 13 amino acids. Trimming stripped 6 bases from V and 5 bases from J, with 11 bases between. CDR3 DNA sequence: TGTGCCAGCAGGCAAGACGGGTATCAGCCCCAGCATTTT. Amino acid sequence: CASRQDGYQPQHF.

This clonotype showed up many times. The rearrangement uses TRBV9 and TRBJ2-1; D gene ambiguous. The germline V gene encodes CDR1 SGDLS and CDR2 YYNGEE. The CDR3 runs to 12 residues. V was clipped by 3 bases and J by 6 bases, with 7 bases between them. CDR3 sequence: CASSALRNEQFF. The CDR3 DNA reads TGTGCCAGCAGCGCCTTACGCAATGAGCAGTTCTTC. The variable domain in full, completed from reference TRBV9 and TRBJ2-1, reads DSGVTQTPKHLITATGQRVTLRCSPRSGDLSVYWYQQSLDQGLQFLIQYYNGEERAKGNILERFSAQQFPDLHSELNLSSLELGDSALYFCASSALRNEQFFGPGTRLTVL.

This clonotype showed up many times. This rearrangement joins TRBV20-1 to TRBJ1-6; 9 nucleotides match TRBD1. Germline V gene data show CDR1 as DFQATT and CDR2 as SNEGSKA (reference sequence). The CDR3 runs 14 residues. Germline trimming cut 2 bases from V and 8 bases from J; bases unmatched to any gene: 4. The CDR3 protein is CSARSGQGYSPLHF. CDR3 DNA: TGCAGTGCTAGATCCGGACAGGGGTATTCACCCCTCCACTTT.

Of note for this clonotype: Lacking the conserved final phenylalanine or tryptophan, this CDR3 likely reflects a read error. The V gene is TRBV7-2, the J gene TRBJ1-2; TRBD1 aligns across 8 bases. The V gene end was trimmed by 5 bases and the J gene end by 8 bases; junction bases not matched to a gene: 7. Germline V gives CDR1 SGHTA, CDR2 FQGNSA. This CDR3 contains 13 residues. The CDR3 DNA sequence: TGTGCCAGCAGCCCCCAGGGGGCGGTAGGCTACACCGTC. This encodes CASSPQGAVGYTV.

A word on this clonotype: Since a much larger clone is just one base distant, this may be a read error. The gene calls are TRBV6-9 and TRBJ2-1, with a weak D call TRBD2 (5 bases). From germline, CDR1 is MNHGY and CDR2 SVAAGI. There are 13 residues in the CDR3. V lost 6 bases and J lost 3, with 9 bases in between. The DNA of the CDR3 is TGTGCCAGCAGGTATGGACTCTACAATGAGCAGTTCTTC. Translated: CASRYGLYNEQFF.

The chain recombines TRBV3-1 with TRBJ2-5; a possible D gene is TRBD2 (7 bases). CDR3 length: 15 residues. CDR1 is LGHDT and CDR2 is YNNKEL in the germline V gene (reference sequence). Trimming took off 0 bases at V and 11 bases at J, with 19 bases between the two ends. CDR3 residues: CASSQDGGGAREQYF. As DNA, the CDR3 is TGTGCCAGCAGCCAAGATGGGGGGGGGGCTCGGGAGCAGTACTTC.

The chain joins TRBV27 to TRBJ1-1; D perhaps matches TRBD1 (6 bases). Germline CDR1 is MNHEY and CDR2 is SMNVEV (reference sequence). CDR3 length: 13 residues. Between the trimmed V and J ends, which lost 7 bases and 7 bases, there was a span of 16 bases. This chain's CDR3 is CASTSQQGLEAFF. CDR3 in DNA: TGTGCCAGCACCTCCCAGCAGGGGCTTGAAGCTTTCTTT.

The chain uses TRBV27 and TRBJ2-5, with 9 nucleotides matching TRBD1. CDR1 MNHEY and CDR2 SMNVEV come from the germline V gene (reference sequence). The V gene end was trimmed by 10 bases and the J gene end by 5 bases; junction bases not matched to a gene: 11. The CDR3 covers 14 residues. CDR3 residues: CATSLRDRVETQYF. The CDR3 bases are TGTGCCACCTCCCTCCGGGACAGGGTGGAGACCCAGTACTTC.